This T cell receptor (beta chain) stems from a study of cytomegalovirus exposure and HLA in healthy donors (dated by TCRdb to about 2017). Describing the broader study: An earlier analysis of under 600 of the donors reported roughly 270 Gb of sequence data and about 100 million unique TCR beta sequences from 190 million or so T cells. In a later analysis, previously published TCR beta repertoires from more than 500 donors were re-analyzed and high-resolution HLA genotyping was added so that TCR occurrence patterns could be studied. Every repertoire in the discovery cohort had been generated on one and the same sequencing platform. An early release covering 550 to 650 HLA-typed donors comprised about 310 gigabases of sequencing data and roughly 86 million unique TCR sequences. Rather than drawing on any new phenotypic data, the later analysis identified candidate immune exposures from TCR beta sequences and the way those sequences occurred across donors. The study combined high-throughput TCR immunosequencing, statistical association of individual TCRs with disease status, and machine learning to predict cytomegalovirus infection status. Among the roughly 390 genotyped donors, around 81% belonged to the genetic ancestry cluster associated with self-reported Caucasian donors. A later genetic analysis used genome-wide SNP genotypes for about three fifths of the 666 donors, treating that subset as a discovery cohort. In an earlier analysis of 587 of the donors, high-throughput TCR beta sequencing was used to judge whether each TCR beta V gene segment behaved as functional or pseudogenic. A separate validation cohort of over a hundred different subjects was used in addition to the roughly 720-subject first cohort. Class I and class II HLA loci were covered by the typing at four-digit resolution. Because of strong linkage in the cohort, roughly 5 DR-DQ haplotypes were treated as single units for association and clustering. Donor age, sex, ethnicity and CMV serostatus were compiled together with the repertoire data. Typing coverage differed by locus: A, B, C, DRB1 and DQB1 were typed in roughly 629-630 donors, DQA1 in approximately 520, DPA1 in 600 to 610, and DPB1 in 472. Across 398 genotyped donors of the cohort, an average of about 240,000 unique TCR beta nucleotide sequences per donor were sequenced, and roughly 20% of those sequences were non-productive. Using immunosequencing, the study profiled T cell repertoires from approximately 700 subjects and related those repertoires to cytomegalovirus serostatus. The study aimed to test whether signatures of past pathogen exposure could be identified by cataloging public T cell receptors.

Results and caveats for the whole study, not just this receptor: Most TCR sequences were seen in very few donors, while some public TCRs were found in many individuals. In a later analysis, 16,951 TCR beta sequences were associated with specific HLA alleles at a false discovery rate of 0.05. Presence/absence analyses assumed roughly uniform sequencing depth across donors, an assumption that may not hold. Approximately 16 rarely observed V segments, including chromosome 9 orphons, were excluded from the earlier analysis of approximately 600 of the donors because counts were too low. The authors suggested that the approach could potentially be generalized to other disease states and immunological phenotypes. According to a later analysis, parvovirus B19, influenza, CMV and Epstein-Barr virus appeared linked to several top co-occurrence clusters. Linkage disequilibrium might explain the correlated functional status among segregating V segments, but an unknown experimental factor could not be ruled out. When HLA alleles, especially DR and DQ, strongly co-occurred, TCR associations were difficult to assign to individual alleles. This cohort had only TCR beta chains sequenced, and the lack of alpha or paired-chain data limited which features could be detected. In vitro tests confirmed that a few of the cytomegalovirus-associated TCR beta chains recognize cytomegalovirus antigens. A further reported finding was that TCR beta sequences accurately predicted the HLA-A and HLA-B alleles for most subjects in the first cohort. In a later analysis, HLA-associated TCR beta chains were found to be more clonally expanded and to have lower generation probabilities than equally common non-associated chains. CMV serostatus was the only immune exposure information available for the cohort. A later analysis found that TCR association rates varied across HLA loci, with DRB1 alleles showing the most associated TCRs and HLA-C alleles the fewest. A total of some 180 TCR beta chains were listed by the study as associated with cytomegalovirus. A cluster of highly shared sequence variants was judged likely to represent a technical artifact of the sequencing pipeline. V-gene and J-gene trimming of TCR beta chains was associated with a missense DCLRE1C variant in a later genetic analysis, and the association was replicated in an independent cohort. In a later analysis, most CMV-associated TCR beta chains were found to appear HLA-restricted, with HLA associations seemingly driven largely by CMV exposure. The classifier was reported to diagnose cytomegalovirus status with high specificity and sensitivity in both the original cohort and the validation cohort. The 87-base-pair reads could not distinguish some IMGT-functional V segments, including TRBV6-2 and TRBV6-3, so those segments were excluded. HLA typing was unavailable for some donors at each locus, so association tests used only the typed subset. In an earlier analysis of approximately 590 of the donors, most TCR beta V segments appeared in productive rearrangements about 87% or about 30% of the time, broadly matching IMGT annotations. A later genetic analysis reported fewer N-insertions in productive TCRs among donors in an Asian-associated ancestry cluster than the roughly 700-donor mean.

This clone appeared once. Its antigen remains undetermined. Base qualities are not at hand, and no much larger clone is one base apart. In total, around 600 healthy bone marrow donors made up the cohort. Cohort members were all nominally healthy when sampled, although unrecorded immune exposures were likely present. The donor was CMV seropositive and was included in the group of some 290 seropositive cohort members. A peripheral blood sample was collected from each donor, and TCR beta sequencing was performed on peripheral blood mononuclear cells. The Qiagen DNeasy Blood Extraction Kit was used to extract genomic DNA from the blood cell samples. The receptor library was made with the immunoSEQ multiplex PCR assay. The multiplex PCR relied on a mix of 60 forward primers for TCR Vbeta segments and 13 reverse primers for TCR Jbeta segments. The CDR3 region of rearranged TCR beta genes was amplified from genomic DNA by a multiplex PCR assay. The Illumina HiSeq System was used to sequence the amplified TCR beta libraries as 87-base-pair reads. The source study handled its data this way. A later analysis counted about 80 million unique TCR beta chains across the approximately 700 repertoires, and some 11 million of these chains were shared by at least two donors. To remove PCR and sequencing errors, raw reads were error-corrected and collapsed into unique sequences using a nearest-neighbor algorithm that merged closely related sequences. V, D and J gene segments were assigned by aligning CDR3 sequences to IMGT reference sequences. For a sequence to be retained, a match of at least six nucleotides to both a V gene segment and a J gene segment was required. Rearrangements were classified as productive when the CDR3 lacked stop codons and remained in frame with V and J, and all other rearrangements were classified as non-productive. CDR3 was defined by IMGT convention, running from the second conserved V-encoded cysteine to the conserved J-encoded phenylalanine. Sequences without an unambiguous match to a single V gene segment were excluded from the earlier analysis of a few hundred of the donors. In an earlier analysis of a few hundred of the donors, V segments were called functional above 56.7% productive rearrangements and were called segregating when the between-donor standard deviation exceeded 5%. A statistical classification framework was built for diagnosing cytomegalovirus status from the catalog of TCR beta chain sequences. A later analysis assigned V and J genes by comparing TCR nucleotide sequences with IMGT/GENE-DB human TR gene sequences. A later analysis assigned CDR3 sequences and most-parsimonious VDJ recombination scenarios with the TCRdist pipeline. In a later analysis, every TCR beta chain was defined by the combination of its CDR3 amino acid sequence and its V-gene family, and reads without a unique V-gene family were dropped. In a later analysis, around 650 highly shared, low-generation-probability nucleotide sequences were removed to address suspected cross-contamination and a sequencing artifact. In a later analysis, a clonal expansion index for each public chain was calculated from normalized within-repertoire ranks of inferred template counts. In a later analysis, generation probabilities were computed using a VDJ recombination model fitted to out-of-frame rearrangements, and the results were checked against IGoR. Hypergeometric tests were used in a later analysis to score TCR-TCR, TCR-HLA and TCR-CMV co-occurrence, with a repertoire-size bias correction applied to the TCR pairs. To estimate false discovery rates, a later analysis permuted the HLA or CMV assignments 20 times. In a later analysis, co-occurring TCRs were grouped using DBSCAN, and TCRdist sequence similarity was added for clustering within HLA-allele-positive subsets. Repertoires with fewer than 30,000 or more than 120,000 public chains were left out of co-occurrence clustering, as were five repertoires with anomalous nucleotide sharing. Entries here come from immuneACCESS through TCRdb and include only in-frame sequences with V and J called. Some clones fail to appear in such tables; in the studies checked, an unresolved V gene covers under half of the shortfall, and the cause of the remainder is unknown. The D gene and trimming were derived from the DNA, and the V and J assignments and clone size from that table. The sample has some 76,000 clones on record, about four fifths of them singletons. Around 10% of the sample comes from the top ten.

V is cut back by 5 bases and J by 4 bases, with 11 bases in the junction unmatched. The CDR3, from cysteine to phenylalanine, totals 16 residues. Only the CDR3 DNA is retained, 48 bases long and in frame from the first base. According to the germline V gene (reference sequence), CDR1 reads LNHDA and CDR2 reads SQIVND. The chain links TRBV19 with TRBJ2-5; 9 middle bases align to TRBD1. This TCR derives from a male donor in good health and CMV-seropositive. Source material: PBMCs. CDR3 region: CASSLGTGRVRETQYF. In nucleotides, the sequence is TGTGCCAGTAGTCTTGGGACAGGGAGGGTTCGAGAGACCCAGTACTTC.